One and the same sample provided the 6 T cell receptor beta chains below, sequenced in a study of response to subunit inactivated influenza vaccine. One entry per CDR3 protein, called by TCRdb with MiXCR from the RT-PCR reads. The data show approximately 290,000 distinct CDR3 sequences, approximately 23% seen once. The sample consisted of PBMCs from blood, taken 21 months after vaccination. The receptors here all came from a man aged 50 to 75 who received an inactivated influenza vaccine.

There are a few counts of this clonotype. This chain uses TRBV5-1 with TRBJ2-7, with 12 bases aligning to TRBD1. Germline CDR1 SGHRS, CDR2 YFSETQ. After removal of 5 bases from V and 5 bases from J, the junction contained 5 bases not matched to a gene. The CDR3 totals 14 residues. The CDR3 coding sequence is TGCGCCAGCAGGGCCGGGACAGGGGGCAACGAGCAGTACTTC. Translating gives CASRAGTGGNEQYF.

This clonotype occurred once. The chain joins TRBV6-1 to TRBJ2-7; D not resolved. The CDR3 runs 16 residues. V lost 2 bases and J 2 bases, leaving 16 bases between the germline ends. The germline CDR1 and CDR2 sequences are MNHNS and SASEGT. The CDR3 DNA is TGTGCCAGCAGTGAAACATACAGACGGCCGGCCTACGAGCAGTACTTC. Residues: CASSETYRRPAYEQYF.

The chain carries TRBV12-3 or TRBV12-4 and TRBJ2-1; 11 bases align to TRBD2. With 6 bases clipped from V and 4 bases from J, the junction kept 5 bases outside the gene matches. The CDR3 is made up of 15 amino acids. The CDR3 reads CASSRGLAEYNEQFF. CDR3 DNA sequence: TGTGCCAGCAGCCGGGGACTAGCGGAATACAATGAGCAGTTCTTC.

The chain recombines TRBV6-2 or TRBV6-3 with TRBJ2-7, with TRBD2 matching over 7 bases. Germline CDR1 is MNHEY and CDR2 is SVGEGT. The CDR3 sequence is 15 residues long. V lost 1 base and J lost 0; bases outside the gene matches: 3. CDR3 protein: CASSYFGGSSYEQYF. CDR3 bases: TGTGCCAGCAGTTACTTCGGGGGGAGCTCCTACGAGCAGTACTTC.

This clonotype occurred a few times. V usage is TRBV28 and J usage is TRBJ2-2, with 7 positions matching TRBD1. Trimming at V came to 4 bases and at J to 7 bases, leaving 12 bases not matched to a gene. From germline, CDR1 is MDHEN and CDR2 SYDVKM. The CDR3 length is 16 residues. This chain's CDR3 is CASSSPTDRVDGELFF. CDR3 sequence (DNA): TGTGCCAGCAGTTCGCCGACCGACAGGGTAGACGGGGAGCTGTTTTTT.

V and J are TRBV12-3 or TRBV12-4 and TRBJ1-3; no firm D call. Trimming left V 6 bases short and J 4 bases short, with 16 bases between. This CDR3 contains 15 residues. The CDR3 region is CASRQRRVRGNTIYF. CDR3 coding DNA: TGTGCCAGCAGACAGCGCCGGGTTCGGGGAAACACCATATATTTT.